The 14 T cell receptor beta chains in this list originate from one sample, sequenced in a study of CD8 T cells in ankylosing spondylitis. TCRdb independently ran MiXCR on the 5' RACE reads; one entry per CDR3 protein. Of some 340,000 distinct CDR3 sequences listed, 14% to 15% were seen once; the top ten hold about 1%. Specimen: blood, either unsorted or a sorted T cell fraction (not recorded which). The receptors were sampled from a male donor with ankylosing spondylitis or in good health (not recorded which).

CDR3 coding DNA: TGCAGTGCTCGGAGGGACTACGAGAGAATCCAGTACTTC. It is translated as CSARRDYERIQYF. V gene TRBV20-1 combines with J gene TRBJ2-5, with 7 bases that match TRBD2. The V segment lost 5 bases and the J segment 10 bases; nucleotides outside the gene matches: 13. Germline assignment: CDR1 DFQATT and CDR2 SNEGSKA (reference sequence). The CDR3 has 13 residues.

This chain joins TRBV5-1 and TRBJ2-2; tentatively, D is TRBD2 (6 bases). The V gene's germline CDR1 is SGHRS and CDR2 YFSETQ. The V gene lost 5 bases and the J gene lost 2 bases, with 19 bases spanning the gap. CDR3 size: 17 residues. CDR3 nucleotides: TGCGCCAGCAGACCCGGGGCGGGATCCCCCAACACCGGGGAGCTGTTTTTT. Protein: CASRPGAGSPNTGELFF.

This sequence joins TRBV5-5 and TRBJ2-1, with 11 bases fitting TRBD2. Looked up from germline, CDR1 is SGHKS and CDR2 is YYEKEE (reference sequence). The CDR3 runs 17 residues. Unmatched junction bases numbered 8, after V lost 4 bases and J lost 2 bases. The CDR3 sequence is CASSPGLAEAPYNEQFF. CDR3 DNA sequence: TGTGCCAGCAGCCCGGGACTAGCGGAGGCCCCCTACAATGAGCAGTTCTTC.

The CDR3 DNA reads TGTGCCAGCAGCGAGACTCCAGATACGCAGTATTTT. Translation gives CASSETPDTQYF. The V gene is TRBV12-3 or TRBV12-4, the J gene TRBJ2-3, with D unresolved. The CDR3 is 12 amino acids. V was cut by 6 bases and J by 4 bases, with 8 bases left in between.

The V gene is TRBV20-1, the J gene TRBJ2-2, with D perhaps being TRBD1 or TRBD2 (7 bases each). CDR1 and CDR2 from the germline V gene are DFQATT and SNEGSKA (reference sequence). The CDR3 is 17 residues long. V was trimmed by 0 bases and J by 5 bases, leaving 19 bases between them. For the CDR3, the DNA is TGCAGTGCTAGAGATCACTCGCGACAGGGAGGGACCGGGGAGCTGTTTTTT. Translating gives CSARDHSRQGGTGELFF.

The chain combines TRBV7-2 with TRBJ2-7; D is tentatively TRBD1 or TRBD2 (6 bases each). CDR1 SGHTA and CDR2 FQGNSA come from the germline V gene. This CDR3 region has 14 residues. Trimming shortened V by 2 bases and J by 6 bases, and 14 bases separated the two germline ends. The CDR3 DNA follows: TGTGCCAGCAGCTTAACGGGGGCCTCTCCCGAGCAGTACTTC. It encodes CASSLTGASPEQYF.

The CDR3 sequence: CASSLIPGSQNNSPLHF. In DNA, the CDR3 is TGTGCCAGCAGCTTAATCCCGGGAAGTCAAAATAATTCACCCCTCCACTTT. The genes are TRBV11-2 and TRBJ1-6, with D unclear. Trimming removed 2 bases from V and 5 bases from J, with 16 bases in between. CDR1 and CDR2 from the germline V gene are SGHAT and FQNNGV. This CDR3 comprises 17 residues.

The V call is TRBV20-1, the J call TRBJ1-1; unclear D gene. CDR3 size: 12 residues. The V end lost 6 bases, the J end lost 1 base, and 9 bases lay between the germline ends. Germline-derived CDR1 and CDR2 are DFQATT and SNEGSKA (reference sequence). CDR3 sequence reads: CSANLRNTEAFF. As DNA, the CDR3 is TGCAGTGCAAACCTCCGGAACACTGAAGCTTTCTTT.

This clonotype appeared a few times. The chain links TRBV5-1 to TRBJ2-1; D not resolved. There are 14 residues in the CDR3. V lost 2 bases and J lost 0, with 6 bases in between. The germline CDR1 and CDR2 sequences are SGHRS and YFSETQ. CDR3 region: CASSFDNSYNEQFF. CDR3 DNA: TGCGCCAGCAGCTTCGACAACTCCTACAATGAGCAGTTCTTC. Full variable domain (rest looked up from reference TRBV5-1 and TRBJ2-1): KAGVTQTPRYLIKTRGQQVTLSCSPISGHRSVSWYQQTPGQGLQFLFEYFSETQRNKGNFPGRFSGRQFSNSRSEMNVSTLELGDSALYLCASSFDNSYNEQFFGPGTRLTVL.

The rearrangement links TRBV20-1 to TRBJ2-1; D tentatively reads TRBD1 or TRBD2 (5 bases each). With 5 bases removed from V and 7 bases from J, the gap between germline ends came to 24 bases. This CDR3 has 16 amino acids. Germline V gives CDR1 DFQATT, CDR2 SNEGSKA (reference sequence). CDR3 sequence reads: CSARPVGAGYKNEQFF. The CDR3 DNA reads TGCAGTGCTCGTCCGGTAGGGGCGGGTTACAAGAATGAGCAGTTCTTC.

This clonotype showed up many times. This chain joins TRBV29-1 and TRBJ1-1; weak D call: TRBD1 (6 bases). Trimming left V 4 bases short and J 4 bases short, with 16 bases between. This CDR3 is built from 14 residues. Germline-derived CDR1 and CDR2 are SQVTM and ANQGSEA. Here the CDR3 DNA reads TGCAGCGTTGGGGCAGGGGCTGGGAGCACTGAAGCTTTCTTT. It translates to CSVGAGAGSTEAFF.

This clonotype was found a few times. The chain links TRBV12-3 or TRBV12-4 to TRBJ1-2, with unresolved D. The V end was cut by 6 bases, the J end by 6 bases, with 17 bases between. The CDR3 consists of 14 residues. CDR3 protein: CASRGDVLRDGYTF. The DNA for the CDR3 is TGTGCCAGCAGGGGAGACGTCCTTCGAGATGGCTACACCTTC.

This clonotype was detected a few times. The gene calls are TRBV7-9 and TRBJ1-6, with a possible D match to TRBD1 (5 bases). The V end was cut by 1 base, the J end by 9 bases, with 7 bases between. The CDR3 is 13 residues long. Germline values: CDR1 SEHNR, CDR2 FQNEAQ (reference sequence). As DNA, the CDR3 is TGTGCCAGCAGCTTAGATGGGGCTTCACCCCTCCACTTT. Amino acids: CASSLDGASPLHF.

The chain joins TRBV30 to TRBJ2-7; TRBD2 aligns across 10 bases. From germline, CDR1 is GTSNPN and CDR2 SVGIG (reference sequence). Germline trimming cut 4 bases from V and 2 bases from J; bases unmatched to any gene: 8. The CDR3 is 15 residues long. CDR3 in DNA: TGTGCCTGGAAAAGGGTACTAGCGGGGACCTACGAGCAGTACTTC. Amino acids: CAWKRVLAGTYEQYF.